These 9 T cell receptor beta chains were all obtained from the same sample, sequenced in a study of blood T cell repertoires in COVID-19 (dated by TCRdb to 2019 to 2021). The library came from the immunoSEQ multiplex PCR assay. Here the immuneACCESS table is served through TCRdb, limited to in-frame sequences with V and J called. Missing clones are a known gap in these copies; in checked studies unresolved V genes cover under half, and the rest lacks a known reason. The sample contains about 100,000 clones, 75% to 85% of them found a single time. The ten largest clonotypes hold over 15% of the sample. The sequencing input was peripheral blood. Receptors originate from a woman older than 75 with active or convalescent COVID-19.

The chain employs TRBV5-4 and TRBJ2-7; TRBD2 matches 15 bases. Germline trimming cut 4 bases from V and 3 bases from J; bases unmatched to any gene: 11. Germline loops: CDR1 SGHNT, CDR2 YYREEE (reference sequence). The CDR3 loop spans 18 amino acids. The CDR3 spells CASSTGLAGGLPFYEQYF. The CDR3 nucleotides are TGTGCCAGCAGCACTGGACTAGCGGGAGGGCTCCCGTTCTACGAGCAGTACTTC.

The genes are TRBV23-1 and TRBJ1-3; 7 bases align to TRBD1. TRBV23-1 is reported as an ORF; its role is uncertain. V was clipped by 5 bases and J by 4 bases; unmatched bases: 14. This CDR3 has 17 amino acids. DNA for the CDR3: TGCGCCAGCAGTAACGACAGGGACGGAGAGGCCGGAAACACCATATATTTT. Its protein product is CASSNDRDGEAGNTIYF.

The chain uses TRBV9 and TRBJ2-7; 7 positions match TRBD2. CDR1 and CDR2 from the germline V gene are SGDLS and YYNGEE. The V and J ends lost 0 bases and 3 bases, in that order; junction bases with no gene match: 6. CDR3 length equals 15 residues. CDR3 in DNA: TGTGCCAGCAGCGTAGAGGCCCAGCGGGACTACGAGCAGTACTTC. Translating gives CASSVEAQRDYEQYF.

V usage is TRBV4-1 and J usage is TRBJ2-4; the match to TRBD1 covers 7 bases. This CDR3 region has 14 residues. Trimming at V came to 10 bases and at J to 0 bases, leaving 6 bases not matched to a gene. Germline assignment: CDR1 MGHRA and CDR2 YSYEKL. CDR3 residues: CATLTGLAKNIQYF. CDR3 coding DNA: TGCGCCACCCTGACAGGGCTAGCCAAAAACATTCAGTACTTC.

This chain joins TRBV7-3 and TRBJ2-2; 12 positions agree with TRBD2. J gave up 6 bases and V 5 bases, and 16 bases lay outside the gene matches. This CDR3 comprises 19 residues. Germline V gene sequence: CDR1 SGHTA, CDR2 FQGTGA. The CDR3 spells CASSTTPLLAGGGPGELFF. CDR3 nucleotides: TGTGCCAGCAGCACTACCCCTCTACTAGCGGGAGGAGGGCCCGGGGAGCTGTTTTTT.

This chain connects TRBV28 to TRBJ2-1; 9 bases line up with TRBD1. The CDR3 runs to 17 residues. The V gene's germline CDR1 is MDHEN and CDR2 SYDVKM. V lost 2 bases to trimming and J lost 6 bases; unmatched junction nucleotides: 11. The chain's CDR3 is CASSLPLGQGEINEQFF. The CDR3 DNA reads TGTGCCAGCAGTTTACCGCTGGGACAGGGAGAGATCAATGAGCAGTTCTTC.

The rearrangement links TRBV19 to TRBJ1-2; 7 bases match TRBD1. V gave up 6 bases and J gave up 8 bases; unmatched junction bases: 9. The CDR3 runs 13 residues. Germline lookup yields CDR1 LNHDA and CDR2 SQIVND (reference sequence). The CDR3 DNA is TGTGCCAGTAGCCTCACAGGGGTCTGGGGCTACACCTTC. It specifies CASSLTGVWGYTF.

V usage is TRBV28 and J usage is TRBJ2-7, with 12 bases matching TRBD2. Germline V gene data show CDR1 as MDHEN and CDR2 as SYDVKM. The CDR3 is 16 amino acids. Trimming removed 5 bases from V and 5 bases from J; junction bases left unmatched: 10. The CDR3 DNA sequence: TGTGCCAGCAGTCCGTCTGGTCTAGCGGGAGGGAACGAGCAGTACTTC. As protein: CASSPSGLAGGNEQYF.

The chain carries TRBV20-1 and TRBJ1-1; D uncertain. This CDR3 is 11 amino acids long. Trimming took 5 bases from V and 7 from J, leaving 11 bases between them. Germline lookup yields CDR1 DFQATT and CDR2 SNEGSKA (reference sequence). The CDR3 loop reads CSALAESEAFF. CDR3 nucleotide sequence: TGCAGTGCTCTAGCTGAGAGTGAAGCTTTCTTT.